This T cell receptor beta chain derives from a study of molecular identifiers for immune sequencing clone quantification. Findings of the study overall: Clonotypes topping 20 RNA copies carried over 99% of effector molecules but under 1% of naive ones. Among 800,000 to 1,000,000 naive cells, spiked Jurkat TCR RNA from a single cell was reportedly detectable.

Methods described previously were used for bulk TCR libraries, and listed TCR primers were applied. MiXCR was run by TCRdb on the PCR reads, yielding one entry per CDR3 protein. The data show some 320,000 distinct CDR3 sequences, over 20% seen once. Per germline, CDR1 MNHEY and CDR2 SMNVEV (reference sequence). CDR3 length: 16 residues. V lost 5 bases, J lost 7 bases, and 21 bases lay in between. Sorting isolated naive CD8 T cells as CD8+CD4-CCR7+CD45RA+ events. As concerns this clonotype: Its cognate antigen is unknown.

Sample: naive CD8+ T cells from blood, with Jurkat cell RNA spiked in. Subset meaning: FACS-sorted CD8+CD4-CCR7+CD45RA+ naive T cells. V gene TRBV27 combines with J gene TRBJ2-1; D is possibly TRBD2 (5 bases). This clonotype was sampled from a human donor in good health. Some libraries in this study had Jurkat cell RNA spiked in. This CDR3 reads CASSVLARGPLNEQFF. In DNA, the CDR3 is TGTGCCAGCAGTGTTTTAGCGAGAGGGCCTCTTAATGAGCAGTTCTTC.